These 8 T cell receptor beta chains were sequenced from one sample in a study of CD8 T cells in ankylosing spondylitis. MiXCR, applied by TCRdb to the 5' RACE reads, yields one record per CDR3 protein. In the table there are around 300,000 distinct CDR3 sequences, roughly 15% of which are singletons. The sequenced material came from blood, either unsorted or a sorted T cell fraction (not recorded which). These receptors came from a male donor with ankylosing spondylitis or in good health (not recorded which).

The chain employs TRBV12-3 or TRBV12-4 and TRBJ1-1, with 8 positions matching TRBD1. The CDR3 has 16 residues. V gave up 5 bases and J gave up 6 bases; unmatched junction bases: 14. CDR3 bases: TGTGCCAGCAGTCCCCGGACAGGGAGGGTTAAGGCTGAAGCTTTCTTT. It yields the protein CASSPRTGRVKAEAFF.

This chain links TRBV4-1 with TRBJ2-5; D is ambiguous. The CDR3 has 15 residues. Trimming left V 0 bases short and J 2 bases short, with 10 bases between. The germline V gene has CDR1 MGHRA and CDR2 YSYEKL. CDR3 residues: CASSQDGLVQETQYF. The DNA of the CDR3 is TGCGCCAGCAGCCAAGATGGTCTAGTACAAGAGACCCAGTACTTC.

The rearrangement uses TRBV20-1 and TRBJ1-5, with 8 bases lining up with TRBD1. The ends lost 6 bases at V and 3 bases at J; junction bases unmatched: 7. The CDR3 extends over 14 amino acids. Germline V gene data show CDR1 as DFQATT and CDR2 as SNEGSKA (reference sequence). The CDR3 DNA reads as TGCAGTGCCCCGGACAGGGTAAACAATCAGCCCCAGCATTTT. This codes for CSAPDRVNNQPQHF.

This clonotype was seen ten or more times. This chain connects TRBV9 to TRBJ2-1, with 12 bases that match TRBD2. The CDR3 runs to 15 residues. V lost 0 bases and J lost 9; bases outside the gene matches: 4. Germline lookup yields CDR1 SGDLS and CDR2 YYNGEE. The CDR3, as DNA: TGTGCCAGCAGCGTAGGACTAGCGGGAGCGGGTGAGCAGTTCTTC. It codes for CASSVGLAGAGEQFF.

The genes are TRBV5-1 and TRBJ2-7; D perhaps matches TRBD2 (5 bases). Germline CDR1 reads SGHRS; CDR2 reads YFSETQ. This CDR3 is built from 13 residues. Trimming took off 4 bases at V and 2 bases at J, with 10 bases between the two ends. The CDR3 sequence: CASSPGKTYEQYF. The CDR3 DNA is TGCGCCAGCAGCCCCGGGAAAACCTACGAGCAGTACTTC.

The rearrangement joins TRBV19 to TRBJ1-5, with 9 bases matching TRBD1. The CDR3 has 15 residues. With 6 bases clipped from V and 3 bases from J, the junction kept 6 bases outside the gene matches. CDR1 and CDR2 (germline): LNHDA, SQIVND (reference sequence). The CDR3 is CASSLGQGYNQPQHF. CDR3 DNA sequence: TGTGCCAGTAGCCTCGGACAGGGGTACAATCAGCCCCAGCATTTT.

This clonotype was observed a handful of times. The rearrangement joins TRBV9 to TRBJ2-6; D may be TRBD1 or TRBD2 (5 bases each). Germline V lookup: CDR1 SGDLS, CDR2 YYNGEE. The V end lost 4 bases, the J end lost 4 bases, and 18 bases lay between the germline ends. The CDR3 totals 17 residues. Here the CDR3 DNA reads TGTGCCAGCAGCCCACGGCAGGGAGTTCGGGGGGCCAACGTCCTGACTTTC. It specifies CASSPRQGVRGANVLTF.

A few counts support this clonotype. The chain carries TRBV11-2 and TRBJ2-6; 9 bases align to TRBD1. From germline, CDR1 is SGHAT and CDR2 FQNNGV. V shed 5 bases and J 1 base; nucleotides not matched to a gene: 6. The CDR3 totals 17 residues. CDR3 DNA sequence: TGTGCCAGCAGCCCGAAGGGGACAGGGTCTGGGGCCAACGTCCTGACTTTC. Protein sequence: CASSPKGTGSGANVLTF.